The entry that follows covers one TCR beta chain sequence. The data were obtained in a study of CD8 T cells in Susac syndrome. Roughly 0.5 to 1 ug RNA was reverse transcribed with random hexamers. Using its own MiXCR run on the immunoSEQ multiplex PCR reads, TCRdb lists one record per CDR3 protein. The top ten clones hold approximately 0.26% of a sample with more than 75,000 distinct CDR3 sequences, around 94% of them seen once. This CDR3 region has 17 residues. The V end lost 0 bases, the J end lost 7 bases, and 17 bases lay between the germline ends. Germline-derived CDR1 and CDR2 are SGDLS and YYNGEE.

Sequenced sample: CD8+ T cells from PBMCs. The V gene is TRBV9, the J gene TRBJ1-6; D possibly corresponds to TRBD1 (6 bases). This receptor was obtained from a human donor in good health. The CDR3 sequence: CASSVESRGGPNSPLHF. In nucleotides, the CDR3 is TGTGCCAGCAGCGTAGAGTCGAGAGGGGGGCCCAATTCACCCCTCCACTTT.